The T cell receptor (beta chain) under discussion was sequenced for a study of T cells in Graves' hyperthyroidism and ophthalmopathy. Study-wide context: Peripheral blood was secured at the point of initial diagnosis, before any treatment.

Study findings and constraints: Most expanded thyroid clonotypes above 0.001 also appeared in blood.

Details on this clonotype: Its antigen is currently unknown.

Germline values: CDR1 MGHDK, CDR2 SYGVNS. This CDR3 is 15 amino acids long. Trimming at V came to 7 bases and at J to 8 bases, leaving 8 bases not matched to a gene. Using RNA transcripts as the source, TCR beta CDR3 regions were amplified. First-round RT-PCR targeting the TCR CDR3 was performed with the HTBI primer set. TCRdb reprocessed the multiplex PCR reads with MiXCR, giving one entry per CDR3 protein. The table has nearly 750,000 distinct CDR3 sequences, around a third seen once. The sample was blood. This sequence originates from a woman in her 40s with Graves' hyperthyroidism. The V gene is TRBV25-1, the J gene TRBJ1-6, with TRBD1 matching 10 bases. CDR3 DNA sequence: TGTGCCAGCAACCCGACAGGGGGCGCGTATTCACCCCTCCACTTT. Amino acids: CASNPTGGAYSPLHF.